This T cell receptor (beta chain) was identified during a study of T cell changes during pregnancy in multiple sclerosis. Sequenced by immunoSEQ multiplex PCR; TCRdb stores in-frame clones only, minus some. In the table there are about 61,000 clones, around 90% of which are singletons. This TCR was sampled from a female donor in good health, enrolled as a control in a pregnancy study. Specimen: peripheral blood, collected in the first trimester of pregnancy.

The CDR3: CASSLGGSGSWGETQYF. CDR3 DNA: TGTGCCAGCAGCCTCGGGGGTAGCGGGTCCTGGGGAGAGACCCAGTACTTC. V is TRBV11-1 and J is TRBJ2-5; the match to TRBD2 covers 7 bases. This CDR3 comprises 17 residues. The junction had 16 bases not matched to a gene; V was cut back by 5 bases and J by 4 bases. Germline lookup yields CDR1 SGHAT and CDR2 FQDESV (reference sequence).